This T cell receptor (beta chain) was recorded in a study of shared clonotypes between healthy human individuals. V gave up 3 bases and J gave up 6 bases, with 15 bases separating them. Per the germline V gene, CDR1 is MGHRA and CDR2 is YSYEKL. The CDR3 extends over 14 amino acids. TCRdb's table, derived via immunoSEQ multiplex PCR, lists solely in-frame clones and lacks some. The sample includes under 600,000 clones, roughly 79% of them seen just once. This clone was recorded once. This rearrangement joins TRBV4-1 to TRBJ2-7, with a weak D call TRBD1 (6 bases). Material: PBMCs. The clonotype was recovered from a woman aged 35 to 49 in good health. Some clones in this sample may be carry-over from other donors' samples. The CDR3 sequence: CASSQVGQPREQYF. CDR3 bases: TGCGCCAGCAGCCAGGTAGGACAGCCCCGCGAGCAGTACTTC.